A selection of T cell receptor beta chains follows, all from one sample in a study of cytomegalovirus exposure and HLA in healthy donors. The protocol was immunoSEQ multiplex PCR, while the TCRdb copy is restricted to in-frame clones and leaves out a portion. In the table there are some 90,000 clones, roughly 70% of which are singletons. The specimen was PBMCs. The receptor source for this set is a man aged 50 to 60 in good health and CMV-seronegative. The CDR3 runs from the conserved cysteine through the conserved F or W.

>11|TRBV10-1|NA
CASGTGYEQYF
>13|TRBV7-9|TRBJ2-7
CASSFDSNYEQYF
>15|TRBV2|TRBJ2-5
CASSAALAIQETQYF
>14|TRBV5-1|TRBJ2-6
CASSSNSGANVLTF
>15|TRBV19|TRBJ2-7
CASSGSGSPVYEQYF
>14|TRBV2|TRBJ1-4
CASRGQGAWEKLFF
>14|TRBV4-2|TRBJ2-1
CASRRLGGYNEQFF
>20|TRBV13|TRBJ1-1
CASSRVLSQGMWAFNTEAFF
>16|TRBV30|TRBJ2-2
CAWSSGVSRVAGELFF
>15|TRBV5-1|TRBJ2-2
CASSFGTGGTGELFF